A selection of T cell receptor beta chains follows, all from one sample in a study of T cell responses to AZD1222 COVID-19 vaccine. Profiling relied on immunoSEQ multiplex PCR, and the TCRdb table lists in-frame clones only, not all of them. Of 150,000 or so clones in the sample, roughly 90% were seen once. Sequenced here: peripheral blood, sampled on day 0 of MenACWY control vaccination. These receptors were taken from an adult in good health. Both conserved end residues are trimmed from each CDR3. The order of the fields is V gene, CDR3 protein.

TRBV4-1,ASSQEVALGDTQY
TRBV11-1,ASSGRRDGNYGYT
TRBV2,ASSADPEPRGGYT
TRBV29-1,SVEEGGEKLF
TRBV7-3,ASSPGPPNSPLH
TRBV6-5,ASSYSTGAGNTIY
TRBV11-3,ASSINRGRNSPLH
TRBV7-8,ASSSAGSPGSPLH
TRBV5-4,ASSRWPTGLDEQY
TRBV7-8,ASSPTGEISEAF
TRBV12-3/TRBV12-4,ASSLLRARGYT
TRBV9,ASSVQGTVDTQY
TRBV6-6,ASSLRGLDTQY
TRBV7-3,TSSLSGTVQETQY
TRBV9,ASSLGLAGYEQY
TRBV19,ASSETGRSSYNEQF
TRBV24-1,ATSDDDRVDTGELF
TRBV9,ASSVGGTSGPYEQY
TRBV2,ASSKETGRTGQPQH
TRBV7-9,ASSPTENEKLF
TRBV18,ASSPPTGRLSNQPQH
TRBV30,AWTRRGGITIY
TRBV6-1,ASSERTGGNTIY
TRBV6-2/TRBV6-3,ASSPPGVGELF
TRBV18,ASSRQGHTEAF
TRBV6-2/TRBV6-3,ASSYSGATNEKLF
TRBV7-9,ASSLDRDAARGYGYT
TRBV24-1,ATIHRGSFYGGTDTQY
TRBV5-6,ASSLGAGFGTEAF
TRBV11-3,ASSAGQGAGNTIY
TRBV6-5,ASARRGGFNEQF
TRBV5-8,ASSLVRQENFNRNEQF
TRBV20-1,SASAPSGSFYEQY
TRBV4-2,ASSQDRSGTYNEQF
TRBV9,ASSVAGRAGNEQF
TRBV5-5,ASSSKGQGLSSGNTIY
TRBV5-1,ASSLVGDSGNTIY
TRBV7-9,ASSLAWQKPGELF
TRBV6-5,ASSLGQGNQPQH
TRBV5-8,ASSARLAGSTGELF
TRBV6-5,ASYGQSKNTIY
TRBV7-2,ASSPTGNNQPQH